The 8 T cell receptor beta chains reported below all come from one sample, sequenced in a study of technical replicates of blood from a handful of donors. TCRdb keeps only in-frame clones here, not all; method: immunoSEQ multiplex PCR. The repertoire has 62,000 or so clones, approximately 87% of them found once; the top ten carry 5.2%. The sample consisted of PBMCs. All receptors derive from a human donor in good health. Some clones in this sample may be carry-over from other donors' samples.

This clone was observed a single time. This chain connects TRBV11-2 to TRBJ2-5, with 7 bases aligning to TRBD1. This CDR3 contains 18 residues. The germline CDR1 and CDR2 sequences are SGHAT and FQNNGV. V dropped 6 bases and J dropped 2; count of bases not matched to a gene: 18. The CDR3 sequence: CASRKRFGQGDSQETQYF. CDR3 nucleotide sequence: TGTGCCAGCAGAAAGCGGTTTGGGCAGGGGGATTCTCAAGAGACCCAGTACTTC.

The chain joins TRBV5-4 to TRBJ1-3, with D maybe TRBD1 (5 bases). Between the trimmed V and J ends, which lost 3 bases and 0 bases, there was a span of 13 bases. This CDR3 is built from 16 residues. Germline V gives CDR1 SGHNT, CDR2 YYREEE (reference sequence). CDR3 protein: CASSYTGLISGNTIYF. The DNA of the CDR3 is TGTGCCAGCAGCTACACGGGACTGATCTCTGGAAACACCATATATTTT. The variable domain in full, with the rest retrieved from reference TRBV5-4 and TRBJ1-3, is ETGVTQSPTHLIKTRGQQVTLRCSSQSGHNTVSWYQQALGQGPQFIFQYYREEENGRGNFPPRFSGLQFPNYSSELNVNALELDDSALYLCASSYTGLISGNTIYFGEGSWLTVV.

The CDR3 here is CASSLASGYTF. The DNA for the CDR3 is TGTGCCAGCAGCTTGGCGTCTGGCTACACCTTC. The V gene is TRBV5-6, the J gene TRBJ1-2; D is uncertain. The germline V gene has CDR1 SGHDT and CDR2 YYEEEE. V was pared by 0 bases and J by 7 bases, with 4 bases between. CDR3 length equals 11 residues.

This chain links TRBV12-5 with TRBJ2-1, with TRBD1 matching over 8 bases. This CDR3 comprises 16 residues. Germline V gene sequence: CDR1 LGHNT, CDR2 FRNRAP. V lost 5 bases and J lost 1; bases outside the gene matches: 7. The CDR3 coding sequence is TGTGCTAGTGGTACAGGGGGGACAGTTTCCTACAATGAGCAGTTCTTC. Amino acids: CASGTGGTVSYNEQFF.

V gene TRBV5-1 combines with J gene TRBJ2-3; 9 nucleotides line up with TRBD2. With 5 bases clipped from V and 7 bases from J, the junction kept 14 bases outside the gene matches. Germline V gene sequence: CDR1 SGHRS, CDR2 YFSETQ. The CDR3 consists of 16 residues. This CDR3 reads CASRPRASGDYNTQYF. CDR3 bases: TGCGCCAGCAGGCCTAGGGCTAGCGGGGATTATAATACGCAGTATTTT.

The chain uses TRBV19 and TRBJ1-2; 8 bases align to TRBD1. Germline CDR1 and CDR2: LNHDA and SQIVND (reference sequence). The ends lost 1 base at V and 8 bases at J; junction bases unmatched: 9. The CDR3 has 15 residues. As DNA, the CDR3 is TGTGCCAGTAGTATAGGGCCAGGGGGCGTCTCGGGCTACACCTTC. Translating it yields CASSIGPGGVSGYTF.

This chain links TRBV18 with TRBJ2-7; TRBD2 aligns across 7 bases. Germline lookup yields CDR1 KGHSH and CDR2 LQKENI. V shed 3 bases, J shed 6 bases, and the junction held 8 bases outside the gene matches. This CDR3 comprises 14 residues. CDR3 in amino acids: CASSPSVSSGEQYF. The CDR3 DNA sequence: TGTGCCAGCTCACCCTCCGTGTCTAGCGGCGAGCAGTACTTC.

The rearrangement joins TRBV18 to TRBJ2-2, with 10 bases identical to TRBD2. Germline V CDR1 and CDR2: KGHSH, LQKENI. V lost 3 bases to trimming and J lost 5 bases; unmatched junction nucleotides: 6. This CDR3 region has 16 residues. The CDR3 DNA sequence: TGTGCCAGCTCACCCCGAGCGGGGGGGCAAACCGGGGAGCTGTTTTTT. Translated: CASSPRAGGQTGELFF.